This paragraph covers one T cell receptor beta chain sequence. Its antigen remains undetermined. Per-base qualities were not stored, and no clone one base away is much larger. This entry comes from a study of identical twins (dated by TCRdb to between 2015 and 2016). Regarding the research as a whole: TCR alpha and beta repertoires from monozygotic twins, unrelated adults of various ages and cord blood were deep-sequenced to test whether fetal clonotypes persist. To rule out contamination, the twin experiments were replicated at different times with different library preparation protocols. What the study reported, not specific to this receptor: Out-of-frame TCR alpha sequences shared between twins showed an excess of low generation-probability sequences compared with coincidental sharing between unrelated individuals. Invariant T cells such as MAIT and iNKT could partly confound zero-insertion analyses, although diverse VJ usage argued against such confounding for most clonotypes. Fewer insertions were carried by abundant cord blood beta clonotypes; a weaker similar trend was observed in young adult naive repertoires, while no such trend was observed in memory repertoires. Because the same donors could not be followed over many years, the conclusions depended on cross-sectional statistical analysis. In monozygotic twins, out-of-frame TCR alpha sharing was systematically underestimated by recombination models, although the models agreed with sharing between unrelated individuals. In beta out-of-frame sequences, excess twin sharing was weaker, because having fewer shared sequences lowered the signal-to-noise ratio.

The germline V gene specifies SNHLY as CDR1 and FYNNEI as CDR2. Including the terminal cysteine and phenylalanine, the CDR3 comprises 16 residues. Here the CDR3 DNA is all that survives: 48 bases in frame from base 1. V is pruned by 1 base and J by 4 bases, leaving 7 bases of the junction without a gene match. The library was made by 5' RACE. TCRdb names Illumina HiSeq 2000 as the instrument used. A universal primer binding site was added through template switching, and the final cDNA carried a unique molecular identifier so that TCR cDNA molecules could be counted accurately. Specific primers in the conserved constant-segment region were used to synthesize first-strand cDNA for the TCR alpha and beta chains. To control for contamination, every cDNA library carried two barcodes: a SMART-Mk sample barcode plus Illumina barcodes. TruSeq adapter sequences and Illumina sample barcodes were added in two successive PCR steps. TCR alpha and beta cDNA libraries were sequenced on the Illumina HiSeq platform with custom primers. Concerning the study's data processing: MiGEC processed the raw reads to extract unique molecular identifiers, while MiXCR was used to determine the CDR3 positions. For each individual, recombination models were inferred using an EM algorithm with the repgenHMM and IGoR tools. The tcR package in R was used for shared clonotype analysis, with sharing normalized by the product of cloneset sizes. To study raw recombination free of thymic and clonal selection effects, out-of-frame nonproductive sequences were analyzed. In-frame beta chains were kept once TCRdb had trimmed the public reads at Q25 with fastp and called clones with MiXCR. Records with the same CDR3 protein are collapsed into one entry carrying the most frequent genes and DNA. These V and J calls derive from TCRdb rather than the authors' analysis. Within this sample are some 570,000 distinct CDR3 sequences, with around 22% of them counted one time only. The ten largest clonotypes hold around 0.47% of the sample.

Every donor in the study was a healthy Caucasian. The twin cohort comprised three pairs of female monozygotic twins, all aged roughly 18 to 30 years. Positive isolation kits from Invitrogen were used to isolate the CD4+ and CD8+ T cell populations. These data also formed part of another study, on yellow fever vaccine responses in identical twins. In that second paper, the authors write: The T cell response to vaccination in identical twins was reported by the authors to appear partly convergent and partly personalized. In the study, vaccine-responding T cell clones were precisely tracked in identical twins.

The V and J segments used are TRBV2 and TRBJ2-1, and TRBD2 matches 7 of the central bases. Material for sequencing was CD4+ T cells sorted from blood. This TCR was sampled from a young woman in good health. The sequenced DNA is TGTGCCAGCAGTGAAGTACGCGGGAGTGGTTACAATGAGCAGTTCTTC. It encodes CASSEVRGSGYNEQFF.